This paragraph reports one TCR beta chain. The data stem from a study of T-cell memory formation after mild COVID-19. V was cut by 2 bases and J by 4 bases, with 21 bases left in between. Germline assignment: CDR1 SGHRS and CDR2 YFSETQ. CDR3 length: 17 amino acids. TCRdb re-called the 5' RACE reads with MiXCR, one entry per CDR3 protein. Of hundreds of thousands of distinct CDR3 sequences listed, 20% were seen once; the top ten hold about 8.1%. The gene calls are TRBV5-1 and TRBJ1-1; no definite D call. The sequence derives from an adult woman who had mild COVID-19 (a few samples of this study predate the infection). Cell type and time point are not known. Sequencing used PBMCs or a T cell subset sorted from them (not recorded which). The CDR3 nucleotides read TGCGCCAGCAGCTTATCCCCTGGACTGCGCTCGGGCACTGAAGCTTTCTTT. Its translation: CASSLSPGLRSGTEAFF. The entire variable domain, with the rest obtained from reference TRBV5-1 and TRBJ1-1, is as follows: KAGVTQTPRYLIKTRGQQVTLSCSPISGHRSVSWYQQTPGQGLQFLFEYFSETQRNKGNFPGRFSGRQFSNSRSEMNVSTLELGDSALYLCASSLSPGLRSGTEAFFGQGTRLTVV.